This T cell receptor (beta chain) is drawn from a study of blood T cell repertoires in COVID-19. Repertoires were generated with immunoSEQ multiplex PCR, while TCRdb's copy carries only in-frame clones and drops some. Here the sample spans 110,000 to 150,000 clones, roughly 80% being singletons. CDR1 SEHNR and CDR2 FQNEAQ come from the germline V gene (reference sequence). Trimming removed 6 bases at V and 7 bases at J, with 18 bases between. The CDR3 sequence is 14 residues long. This clonotype was obtained from a man in his forties or fifties who had recovered from COVID-19. Material for sequencing was PBMCs or T cells enriched from blood (not recorded which). The chain joins TRBV7-9 to TRBJ1-2; perhaps TRBD1 as D (5 bases). Written as DNA, the CDR3 is TGTGCCAGCAGTTATGGTGGGGCAGAGAGTGGCTACACCTTC. Translating gives CASSYGGAESGYTF. Full variable domain (missing parts from reference TRBV7-9 and TRBJ1-2): DTGVSQNPRHKITKRGQNVTFRCDPISEHNRLYWYRQTLGQGPEFLTYFQNEAQLEKSRLLSDRFSAERPKGSFSTLEIQRTEQGDSAMYLCASSYGGAESGYTFGSGTRLTVV.